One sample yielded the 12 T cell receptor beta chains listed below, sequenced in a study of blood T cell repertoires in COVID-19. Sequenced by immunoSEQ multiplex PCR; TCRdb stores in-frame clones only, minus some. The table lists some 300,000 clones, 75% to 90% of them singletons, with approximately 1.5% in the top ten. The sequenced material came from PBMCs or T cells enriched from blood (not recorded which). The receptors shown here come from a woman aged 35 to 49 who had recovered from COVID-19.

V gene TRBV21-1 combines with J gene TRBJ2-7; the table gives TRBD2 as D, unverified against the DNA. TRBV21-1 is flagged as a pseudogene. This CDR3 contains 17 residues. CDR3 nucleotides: TGTGCCAGCAGCAACGGGACTAGCGGGGAAAAATTTTACGAGCAGTACTTC. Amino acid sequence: CASSNGTSGEKFYEQYF.

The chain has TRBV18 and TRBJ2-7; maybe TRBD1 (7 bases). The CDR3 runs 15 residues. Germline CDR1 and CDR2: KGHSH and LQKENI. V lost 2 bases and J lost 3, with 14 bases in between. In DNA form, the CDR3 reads TGTGCCAGCTCACCAACCTCCAGGGGGGTCTACGAGCAGTACTTC. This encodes CASSPTSRGVYEQYF.

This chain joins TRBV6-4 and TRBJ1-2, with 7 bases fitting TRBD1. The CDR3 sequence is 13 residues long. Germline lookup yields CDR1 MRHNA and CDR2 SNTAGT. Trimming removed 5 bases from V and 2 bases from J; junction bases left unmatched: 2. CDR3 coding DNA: TGTGCCAGCAGTCAGACAGGGAACTATGGCTACACCTTC. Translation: CASSQTGNYGYTF.

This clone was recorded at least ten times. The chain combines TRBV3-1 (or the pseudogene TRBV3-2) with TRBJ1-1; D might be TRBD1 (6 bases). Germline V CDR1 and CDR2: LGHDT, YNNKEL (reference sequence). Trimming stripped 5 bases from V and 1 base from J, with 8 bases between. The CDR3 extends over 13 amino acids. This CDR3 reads CASSGQRNTEAFF. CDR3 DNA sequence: TGTGCCAGCAGCGGACAGAGGAACACTGAAGCTTTCTTT.

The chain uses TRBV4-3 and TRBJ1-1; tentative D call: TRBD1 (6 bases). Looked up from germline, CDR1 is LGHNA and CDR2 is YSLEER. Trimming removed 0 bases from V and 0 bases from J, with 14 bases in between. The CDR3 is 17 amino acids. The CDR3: CASSQDLGQLMNTEAFF. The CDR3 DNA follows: TGCGCCAGCAGCCAAGATCTCGGACAGCTCATGAACACTGAAGCTTTCTTT.

DNA for the CDR3: TGTGCCAGCAGTGTGACCCAGGGGGCGACCCTGAGGTATTTT. Amino acids: CASSVTQGATLRYF. This chain joins TRBV2 and TRBJ2-3; 8 bases line up with TRBD1. V lost 4 bases to trimming and J lost 14 bases; unmatched junction nucleotides: 14. This CDR3 is 14 amino acids long. Germline V gives CDR1 SNHLY, CDR2 FYNNEI.

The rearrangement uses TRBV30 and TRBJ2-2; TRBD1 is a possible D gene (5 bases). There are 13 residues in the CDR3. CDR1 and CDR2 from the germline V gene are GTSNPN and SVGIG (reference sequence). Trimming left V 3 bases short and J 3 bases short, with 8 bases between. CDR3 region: CAWRSRDTGELFF. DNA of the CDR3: TGTGCCTGGAGGTCCAGGGACACCGGGGAGCTGTTTTTT.

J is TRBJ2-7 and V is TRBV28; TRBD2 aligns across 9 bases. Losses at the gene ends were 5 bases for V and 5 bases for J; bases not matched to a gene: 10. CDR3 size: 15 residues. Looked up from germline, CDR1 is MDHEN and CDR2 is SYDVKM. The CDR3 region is CASSTAGTSYHEQYF. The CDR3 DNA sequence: TGTGCCAGCAGTACCGCCGGGACTAGCTACCACGAGCAGTACTTC.

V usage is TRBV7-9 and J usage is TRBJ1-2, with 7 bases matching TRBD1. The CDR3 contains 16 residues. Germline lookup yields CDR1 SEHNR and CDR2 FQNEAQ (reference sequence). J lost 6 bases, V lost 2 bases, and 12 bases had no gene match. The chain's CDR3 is CASSLLETGSRNGYTF. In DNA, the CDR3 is TGTGCCAGCAGCTTATTGGAGACAGGGTCCCGGAATGGCTACACCTTC.

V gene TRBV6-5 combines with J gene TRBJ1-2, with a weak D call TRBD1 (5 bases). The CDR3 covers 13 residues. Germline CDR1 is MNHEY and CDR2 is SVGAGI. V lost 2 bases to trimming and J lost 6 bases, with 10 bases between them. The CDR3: CASSYDSADGYTF. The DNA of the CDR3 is TGTGCCAGCAGTTACGACAGTGCGGATGGCTACACCTTC.

The CDR3 coding sequence is TGCGCCAGCAGCCAAGGCAGTGGGCCGATCGGCGAGCAGTACTTC. Its translation is CASSQGSGPIGEQYF. The J gene is TRBJ2-7, the V gene TRBV4-1; D not resolved. V lost 1 base to trimming and J lost 6 bases, with 16 bases between them. CDR3 length equals 15 residues. Germline V gives CDR1 MGHRA, CDR2 YSYEKL.

DNA for the CDR3: TGCGCCAGCACCCGGGAGGGGGAAAAACTGTTTTTT. Translated: CASTREGEKLFF. The chain couples TRBV5-1 to TRBJ1-4; a possible D gene is TRBD1 (5 bases). This CDR3 has 12 residues. Trimming left V 6 bases short and J 8 bases short, with 11 bases between. CDR1 is SGHRS and CDR2 is YFSETQ in the germline V gene.